Below are 32 T cell receptor beta chains sequenced from a single sample in a study of identical twins. TCRdb used MiXCR to reprocess the 5' RACE reads, holding one entry per CDR3 protein. The sample yields 260,000 or so distinct CDR3 sequences, approximately 7.8% seen once. These data also formed part of another study, on yellow fever vaccine responses in identical twins.

What was sequenced was CD8+ T cells sorted from blood. The origin of the receptors is a woman younger than 35 in good health.

This clonotype came up a few times. The CDR3 here is CASSLSIWEQFF. The CDR3 DNA follows: TGTGCCAGCAGTTTATCCATCTGGGAGCAGTTCTTC. The rearrangement links TRBV28 to TRBJ2-1, with D uncertain. V lost 1 base, J lost 10 bases, and 8 bases lay in between. CDR1 is MDHEN, CDR2 SYDVKM, per germline. The CDR3 is 12 amino acids. Combining the CDR3 with reference TRBV28 and TRBJ2-1 gives the whole variable domain DVKVTQSSRYLVKRTGEKVFLECVQDMDHENMFWYRQDPGLGLRLIYFSYDVKMKEKGDIPEGYSVSREKKERFSLILESASTNQTSMYLCASSLSIWEQFFGPGTRLTVL.

There are many counts of this clonotype. This chain connects TRBV29-1 to TRBJ2-5; possible D gene TRBD2, 5 bases. Germline V CDR1 and CDR2: SQVTM, ANQGSEA. With 3 bases removed from V and 5 bases from J, the gap between germline ends came to 7 bases. The length of the CDR3 is 11 residues. CDR3 coding DNA: TGCAGCGTTGACGAGGGTGAGACCCAGTACTTC. This translates into CSVDEGETQYF. The complete variable domain, with remaining parts taken from reference TRBV29-1 and TRBJ2-5, reads SAVISQKPSRDICQRGTSLTIQCQVDSQVTMMFWYRQQPGQSLTLIATANQGSEATYESGFVIDKFPISRPNLTFSTLTVSNMSPEDSSIYLCSVDEGETQYFGPGTRLLVL.

This clonotype was detected ten times or more. The chain recombines TRBV2 with TRBJ2-1; no clear D. Germline CDR1 SNHLY, CDR2 FYNNEI. Trimming pared 3 bases from V and 8 bases from J, leaving 5 bases between. The CDR3 sequence is 11 residues long. This CDR3 is CASSDSYEQFF. CDR3 DNA sequence: TGTGCCAGCAGTGATTCCTATGAGCAGTTCTTC.

Ten or more counts support this clonotype. The V and J genes are TRBV21-1 and TRBJ2-1; TRBD1 reflects the table's D call only, with no check against the DNA. TRBV21-1 is flagged as a pseudogene. The CDR3 totals 17 residues. DNA for the CDR3: TGTGCCAGCAGCAAAAGCCCCACCCCATCACCTTACAATGAGCAGTTCTTC. As protein: CASSKSPTPSPYNEQFF.

The rearrangement links TRBV6-1 to TRBJ2-7; D gene uncertain. The CDR3 runs 12 residues. Germline V gene data show CDR1 as MNHNS and CDR2 as SASEGT. The V end was cut by 6 bases, the J end by 2 bases, with 8 bases between. CDR3 protein: CASRDGTYEQYV. CDR3 DNA: TGTGCCAGCAGGGACGGTACCTACGAGCAGTACGTC.

This clonotype showed up just a few times. V gene TRBV27 combines with J gene TRBJ1-5; TRBD1 might be the D (6 bases). Germline V CDR1 and CDR2: MNHEY, SMNVEV (reference sequence). The V end lost 5 bases, the J end lost 1 base, and 12 bases lay between the germline ends. The CDR3 is 15 residues long. CDR3 protein: CASSTRGRSNQPQHF. The CDR3 DNA is TGTGCCAGCAGTACCCGGGGGCGAAGCAATCAGCCCCAGCATTTT.

The rearrangement links TRBV6-5 to TRBJ2-2, with D possibly called TRBD1 or TRBD2 (5 bases each). The CDR3 covers 15 residues. V dropped 4 bases and J dropped 5 bases, with 14 bases sitting between them. Germline V CDR1 and CDR2: MNHEY, SVGAGI. The CDR3 bases are TGTGCCAGCAGTTTGGGACGATGGATGACCGGGGAGCTGTTTTTT. Protein product: CASSLGRWMTGELFF.

This clonotype was seen ten or more times. The chain recombines TRBV12-3 or TRBV12-4 with TRBJ1-1; 7 positions agree with TRBD1. V trimming: 0 bases; J trimming: 4 bases; junction bases outside the gene matches: 2. The CDR3 consists of 14 residues. CDR3 DNA sequence: TGTGCCAGCAGTTTAGCGTCAGGGGGCACTGAAGCTTTCTTT. Protein product: CASSLASGGTEAFF.

This chain joins TRBV21-1 and TRBJ2-1. TRBV21-1 is a documented pseudogene. The CDR3 covers 15 residues. The chain's CDR3 is CAGSNLAGTYNEQFF. The CDR3 DNA follows: TGTGCCGGCAGCAATCTCGCAGGAACCTACAATGAGCAGTTCTTC.

The table lists this clonotype with many counts. The CDR3 nucleotides read TGTGCCGTTCAGGCACAATCCTATAATTCACCCCTCCACTTT. Translated: CAVQAQSYNSPLHF. The chain links TRBV2 to TRBJ1-6, with D uncertain. This CDR3 contains 14 residues. V was shortened by 11 bases and J by 1 base, with 12 bases between the two germline ends. Per the germline V gene, CDR1 is SNHLY and CDR2 is FYNNEI.

In its sample, this clonotype was seen a few times. This rearrangement joins TRBV2 to TRBJ1-4; 7 bases line up with TRBD1. The CDR3 is made up of 14 amino acids. With 6 bases clipped from V and 4 bases from J, the junction kept 5 bases outside the gene matches. Germline loops: CDR1 SNHLY, CDR2 FYNNEI. The CDR3, as DNA: TGTGCCAGCAGGCCGGGACAGATTAATGAAAAACTGTTTTTT. Residues: CASRPGQINEKLFF.

This clonotype was counted at least ten times. The rearrangement uses TRBV25-1 and TRBJ1-3; D not certain. Germline CDR1 and CDR2: MGHDK and SYGVNS. This CDR3 comprises 12 residues. Trimming took off 2 bases at V and 4 bases at J, with 3 bases between the two ends. The CDR3 sequence is CASSEVGNTIYF. The CDR3 DNA reads TGTGCCAGCAGTGAAGTCGGAAACACCATATATTTT.

This rearrangement joins TRBV5-6 to TRBJ2-7; 8 nucleotides line up with TRBD2. The CDR3 has 14 residues. Germline V gene sequence: CDR1 SGHDT, CDR2 YYEEEE. The J segment lost 1 base and the V segment lost 3 bases, leaving 3 bases of the junction unmatched. The CDR3 DNA reads as TGTGCCAGCAGCTGGGGACTAGATTCCTACGAGCAGTACGTC. It specifies CASSWGLDSYEQYV.

This clonotype was picked up many times. The J gene is TRBJ2-7, the V gene TRBV12-3 or TRBV12-4; no clear D. Trimming left V 6 bases short and J 6 bases short, with 15 bases between. This CDR3 region has 13 residues. The CDR3 loop is CASSRGPPREQYF. CDR3 bases: TGTGCCAGCAGCCGAGGACCTCCCCGCGAGCAGTACTTC.

V usage is TRBV20-1 and J usage is TRBJ1-6; D perhaps matches TRBD1 (5 bases). Germline assignment: CDR1 DFQATT and CDR2 SNEGSKA (reference sequence). This CDR3 spans 12 amino acids. V lost 3 bases and J lost 7, with 7 bases in between. The CDR3 spells CSARQGNSPLHF. As DNA, the CDR3 is TGCAGTGCTAGGCAGGGAAATTCACCCCTCCACTTT.

The chain joins TRBV7-8 to TRBJ2-2, with unresolved D. Trimming stripped 10 bases from V and 0 bases from J, with 3 bases between. Looked up from germline, CDR1 is SGHVS and CDR2 is FQNEAQ. The CDR3 is 11 amino acids. The CDR3 nucleotides are TGTGCCACCCCGAACACCGGGGAGCTGTTTTTT. It specifies CATPNTGELFF.

There are a few counts of this clonotype. This chain uses TRBV20-1 with TRBJ2-3; D is unresolved. The CDR3 spans 15 residues. The germline V and J ends were trimmed by 1 base and 2 bases, with 13 bases remaining between them. Germline lookup yields CDR1 DFQATT and CDR2 SNEGSKA (reference sequence). CDR3 DNA: TGCAGTGCTAGAGCGTTTGGCGAATTCACAGATACGCAGTATTTT. It is translated as CSARAFGEFTDTQYF.

The chain links TRBV7-8 to TRBJ2-2; the D gene is possibly TRBD2 (6 bases). V lost 2 bases, J lost 1 base, and 8 bases lay in between. This CDR3 has 15 residues. Per germline, CDR1 SGHVS and CDR2 FQNEAQ. CDR3 in DNA: TGTGCCAGCAGCTTAACTAGCATGAACACCGGGGAGCTGTTTTTT. It is translated as CASSLTSMNTGELFF.

This clonotype was seen ten or more times. The chain has TRBV5-1 and TRBJ1-2; 9 nucleotides align to TRBD1. Per germline, CDR1 SGHRS and CDR2 YFSETQ. V dropped 0 bases and J dropped 1; count of bases not matched to a gene: 1. The CDR3 is made up of 15 amino acids. DNA of the CDR3: TGCGCCAGCAGCTTGGAGGGACAGGGTAACTATGGCTACACCTTC. This encodes CASSLEGQGNYGYTF.

The chain carries TRBV5-4 and TRBJ2-7; 10 bases fit TRBD2. CDR1 SGHNT and CDR2 YYREEE come from the germline V gene (reference sequence). V lost 4 bases and J lost 0; bases outside the gene matches: 7. The CDR3 is 16 residues long. The CDR3 DNA reads as TGTGCCAGCAGCGGAAGAGGACTAGCGGCCTCCTACGAGCAGTACTTC. Its translation is CASSGRGLAASYEQYF.

The chain carries TRBV2 and TRBJ2-7; TRBD2 agrees at 11 bases. Germline CDR1 is SNHLY and CDR2 is FYNNEI. The J segment lost 0 bases and the V segment lost 3 bases, leaving 1 base of the junction unmatched. The CDR3 loop spans 15 amino acids. The CDR3, as DNA: TGTGCCAGCAGTGAGGGACTAGCGGTCTCCTACGAGCAGTACTTC. This codes for CASSEGLAVSYEQYF.

This clonotype was counted only a few times. This rearrangement joins TRBV9 to TRBJ2-1, with D unresolved. This CDR3 comprises 13 residues. The V and J ends lost 3 bases and 5 bases respectively, with 9 bases between them. CDR1 is SGDLS and CDR2 is YYNGEE in the germline V gene. In nucleotides, the CDR3 is TGTGCCAGCAGCGCGCTACATCACAATGAGCAGTTCTTC. Protein: CASSALHHNEQFF.

This clonotype has at least ten counts. The chain combines TRBV7-9 with TRBJ1-2; D not certain. Deletions cut 2 bases from V and 3 bases from J, with 7 bases between. The length of the CDR3 is 13 residues. Germline values: CDR1 SEHNR, CDR2 FQNEAQ (reference sequence). For the CDR3, the DNA is TGTGCCAGCAGCTTACAGCCCGACTATGGCTACACCTTC. This codes for CASSLQPDYGYTF.

The sample holds a few counts of this clonotype. This chain uses TRBV20-1 with TRBJ1-2; TRBD1 might be the D (6 bases). Germline CDR1 and CDR2: DFQATT and SNEGSKA (reference sequence). Between the trimmed V and J ends, which lost 3 bases and 8 bases, there was a span of 13 bases. This CDR3 contains 12 residues. In DNA form, the CDR3 reads TGCAGTGCTAGGGACTACAGGGACGGCTACACCTTC. This encodes CSARDYRDGYTF.

This clonotype has ten or more counts. The rearrangement joins TRBV15 to TRBJ1-2, with 9 bases matching TRBD1. CDR3 length: 15 residues. The germline V gene has CDR1 LNHNV and CDR2 YYDKDF (reference sequence). Germline trimming cut 4 bases from V and 7 bases from J; bases unmatched to any gene: 10. The CDR3 nucleotides read TGTGCCACCAGCACGCAACCGGGACAGGGATCTGGCTACACCTTC. Its translation is CATSTQPGQGSGYTF.

This clonotype has at least ten counts. The genes are TRBV2 and TRBJ2-3; tentatively, D is TRBD1 (6 bases). This CDR3 region has 15 residues. V lost 3 bases and J 2 bases, leaving 12 bases between the germline ends. The germline V gene encodes CDR1 SNHLY and CDR2 FYNNEI. The CDR3 nucleotides are TGTGCCAGCAGTGAGGGACAACGAAACACAGATACGCAGTATTTT. Translating it yields CASSEGQRNTDTQYF.

In this sample, this clonotype turned up once. One end of the junction is discordant with germline, which a read error may explain. CDR3 sequence (DNA): TGTGCCATCAGCCCTGGGGTCCTCTGCTACGAGCAGTACTTC. Translated: CAISPGVLCYEQYF. The chain links TRBV5-5 to TRBJ2-7; D is unclear. Germline CDR1 is SGHKS and CDR2 is YYEKEE (reference sequence). The CDR3 length is 14 residues.

This clonotype was observed at least ten times. The chain recombines TRBV29-1 with TRBJ2-1; D tentatively reads TRBD1 or TRBD2 (5 bases each). This CDR3 contains 14 residues. V was shortened by 4 bases and J by 4 bases, with 14 bases between the two germline ends. The germline CDR1 and CDR2 sequences are SQVTM and ANQGSEA. The CDR3 coding sequence is TGCAGCGTTGCCCGGGACGGCTATTACAATGAGCAGTTCTTC. This codes for CSVARDGYYNEQFF.

The CDR3 DNA sequence: TGTGCCAGCAGTGAACTCGGACAGGGGTTTTTGTACGAGCAGTACTTC. Residues: CASSELGQGFLYEQYF. The gene calls are TRBV6-1 and TRBJ2-7, with TRBD1 matching 9 bases. V lost 2 bases and J lost 4; bases outside the gene matches: 9. The germline CDR1 and CDR2 sequences are MNHNS and SASEGT. The CDR3 is 16 amino acids.

In its sample, this clonotype was seen many times. The V call is TRBV9, the J call TRBJ2-3, with no clear D. The CDR3 covers 14 residues. Deletions cut 0 bases from V and 2 bases from J, with 7 bases between. Per the germline V gene, CDR1 is SGDLS and CDR2 is YYNGEE. Written as DNA, the CDR3 is TGTGCCAGCAGCGTAGAGGCTGACACAGATACGCAGTATTTT. Translating it yields CASSVEADTDTQYF.

This sequence joins TRBV7-9 and TRBJ2-2; D is unresolved. CDR3 length: 15 residues. The germline V and J ends were trimmed by 7 bases and 4 bases, with 16 bases remaining between them. Looked up from germline, CDR1 is SEHNR and CDR2 is FQNEAQ (reference sequence). CDR3 region: CASNKKDHITGELFF. The CDR3 DNA sequence: TGTGCCAGCAACAAGAAGGACCACATCACCGGGGAGCTGTTTTTT. The full variable domain, in which reference TRBV7-9 and TRBJ2-2 provide the parts outside the CDR3, is DTGVSQNPRHKITKRGQNVTFRCDPISEHNRLYWYRQTLGQGPEFLTYFQNEAQLEKSRLLSDRFSAERPKGSFSTLEIQRTEQGDSAMYLCASNKKDHITGELFFGEGSRLTVL.

This clonotype was observed many times. This chain connects TRBV29-1 to TRBJ1-1; the D gene is possibly TRBD1 (6 bases). The germline CDR1 and CDR2 sequences are SQVTM and ANQGSEA. Between the trimmed V and J ends, which lost 2 bases and 5 bases, there was a span of 15 bases. The CDR3 contains 14 residues. CDR3 region: CSVEPRGGGTEAFF. Written as DNA, the CDR3 is TGCAGCGTTGAACCGAGGGGGGGAGGGACTGAAGCTTTCTTT.